Described below is a single T cell receptor (beta chain) sequence and its context. The table lists this clonotype with a few counts. The antigen this receptor binds is unknown. It has no much larger one-base neighbor in the sample; base qualities were not kept. V is cut by 3 bases and J by 3 bases, and the space between the germline ends is 9 bases. The CDR1 and CDR2 encoded by the germline V gene (reference sequence) are LNHNV and YYDKDF. The CDR3, from cysteine to phenylalanine, totals 14 residues. Only CDR3 DNA remains: 42 bases, in frame from the first base. The data stem from a study of CD8+CD57+ T cells in acquired aplastic anemia (dated by TCRdb to the late 2010s). Turning to the overall study: On average, sorted CD4+ and CD8+ cells yielded about 3 ug of extracted DNA, with a range of roughly 0.18 to 30 ug. For healthy donor samples, the average read count was roughly 9.9 million for CD4+ cells and approximately 11 million for CD8+ cells. The study at large found these results: About 30 CD8+ CDR3 sequences were found to be shared between patients and controls, but these sequences appeared to be highly expressed in patients and within the immunodominant clones of the patients. CD8+ Simpson's diversity did not differ significantly between patients and healthy controls (P=0.060).

TCR beta VDJ combination and CDR3 sequence profiling used genomic DNA as the template. An Illumina HiSeq 2000 was used for TCR repertoire sequencing. The study's processing was this. Repertoire assessment relied on Simpson's diversity index, CDR3 size and DJ length profiles, and TRBV/TRBJ rearrangement plots. The immunodominant clone was defined as the most abundant DNA sequence in deep sequencing data. CDR3 amino acid sequences were checked for sharing between subjects and were compared against published repertoires and the VDJdb database. TCRdb's own reprocessing of the public reads used fastp at Q25 and MiXCR and kept productive beta chains. When rows share a CDR3 protein, they turn into one entry using the most common DNA and genes. TCRdb's processing, not the authors', yielded these V and J calls. The sample contains about 130,000 distinct CDR3 sequences, 48% of them found a single time. The ten largest clones add up to roughly 2.6% of the sample.

The study deep-sequenced TCR repertoires of sorted CD4+ and CD8+ blood T cells from severe aplastic anemia patients and healthy subjects. Ficoll-Paque density gradient centrifugation was used to isolate peripheral blood mononuclear cells. Before DNA extraction, CD4+ and CD8+ T cells were sorted with FACS or magnetic beads. The chain couples TRBV15 to TRBJ1-3; a tentative D call is TRBD1 (5 bases match). The specimen sequenced was sorted CD4+, CD8+, or CD8+CD57+ T cells (not recorded which) from PBMCs. The TCR originated in a human donor in good health, serving as a control. CDR3 region: CATSRGTVGNTIYF. The sequenced DNA: TGTGCCACCAGCAGGGGGACGGTTGGAAACACCATATATTTT.